This T cell receptor (beta chain) was profiled in a study of early T cells in non-severe SARS-CoV-2 infection (dated by TCRdb to the early 2020s). Study-level background: Because TCR sequencing was done on bulk RNA from unsorted whole blood, the alpha and beta chains could not be paired. Results the study describes overall, beyond this receptor: VDJdb matching was skewed toward anti-spike CD8 responses, so virus-specific expansions were likely underestimated and private and CD4 specificities were missed.

Reading from cysteine to phenylalanine, the CDR3 counts 16 amino acids. This entry keeps only the CDR3 DNA: 48 bases, framed from base 1. CDR1 and CDR2 (SGHRS, YFSETQ) derive from the germline V gene. The junction carries 18 bases between V and J, which are trimmed by 3 bases and 8 bases respectively. A case-control design nested within a healthcare worker cohort in London, UK, was used, with weekly nasopharyngeal swab PCR tests and blood sampling performed. Between 23 and 31 March 2020, the week of the UK lockdown, healthcare workers were enrolled and then followed up weekly for as long as 16 weeks. The protocol used for the library was 5' RACE. Sequencing took place on a NextSeq 500. Unique molecular identifiers were attached to individual cDNA molecules in the TCR library protocol so that sequencing error and PCR bias could be corrected. TCR alpha and beta chains were both sequenced, and the abundances of alpha and beta sequences in each sample were closely correlated with each other. The authors' pipeline ran thus. V gene, J gene and CDR3 annotation of TCR sequences was performed with Decombinator V4. TCRs were defined as expanded if a significant change between any two time points was detected under a Poisson model with p below 0.0001. TCR abundances were normalised to the total number of TCRs sequenced in each sample and reported as counts per million. TRAV1-2 paired with TRAJ12, TRAJ20 or TRAJ33 defined MAIT TCRs, while TRAV10 paired with TRAJ18 defined iNKT TCRs. VDJdb, accessed on 1 November 2021, was searched for TCRs annotated for CMV, EBV and SARS-CoV-2, and TCRs annotated for more than one antigen were excluded. The public reads were reprocessed in TCRdb via fastp at Q25 and MiXCR, keeping in-frame beta chains. Each record represents a unique CDR3 protein, reported with the most common genes and DNA among its rows. TCRdb's processing, not the study's, gives the V and J calls here. This sample gives around 64,000 distinct CDR3 sequences in total; about 12% of them show up just once. The ten largest account for around 5.8% of the sample.

This clonotype showed up many times. Its antigen is currently not known. The sample holds no much larger clone one base away, and base qualities are not on file. The source of this sequence is an adult who was a healthcare worker with PCR-confirmed SARS-CoV-2 infection or an uninfected control (not recorded which). The rearranged chain carries TRBV5-1 and TRBJ1-6; the D gene is possibly TRBD1, with 5 bases matching. Sequencing was carried out using whole blood. Read as DNA, the sequence is TGCGCCAGCAGCTCGCAGAGTCAGGGAAGCGATTCACCCCTCCACTTT. This codes for CASSSQSQGSDSPLHF.